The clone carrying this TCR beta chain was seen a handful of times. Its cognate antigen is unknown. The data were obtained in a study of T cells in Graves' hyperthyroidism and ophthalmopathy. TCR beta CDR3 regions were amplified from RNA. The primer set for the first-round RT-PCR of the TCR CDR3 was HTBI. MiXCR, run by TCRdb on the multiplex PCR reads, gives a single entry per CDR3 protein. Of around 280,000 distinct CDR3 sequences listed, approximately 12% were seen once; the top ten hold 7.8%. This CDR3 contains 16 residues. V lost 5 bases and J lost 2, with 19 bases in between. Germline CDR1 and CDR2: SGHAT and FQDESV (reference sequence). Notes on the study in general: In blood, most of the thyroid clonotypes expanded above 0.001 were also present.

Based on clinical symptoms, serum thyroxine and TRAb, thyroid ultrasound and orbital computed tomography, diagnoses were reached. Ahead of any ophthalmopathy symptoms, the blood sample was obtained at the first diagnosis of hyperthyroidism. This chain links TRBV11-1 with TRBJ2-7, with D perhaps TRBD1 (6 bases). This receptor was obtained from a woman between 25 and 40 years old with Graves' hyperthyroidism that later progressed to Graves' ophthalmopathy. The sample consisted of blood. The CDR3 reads CASSPETGFVAYEQYF. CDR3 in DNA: TGTGCCAGCAGCCCCGAAACAGGGTTTGTAGCCTACGAGCAGTACTTC. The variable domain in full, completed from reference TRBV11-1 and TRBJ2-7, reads EAEVAQSPRYKITEKSQAVAFWCDPISGHATLYWYRQILGQGPELLVQFQDESVVDDSQLPKDRFSAERLKGVDSTLKIQPAELGDSAMYLCASSPETGFVAYEQYFGPGTRLTVT.